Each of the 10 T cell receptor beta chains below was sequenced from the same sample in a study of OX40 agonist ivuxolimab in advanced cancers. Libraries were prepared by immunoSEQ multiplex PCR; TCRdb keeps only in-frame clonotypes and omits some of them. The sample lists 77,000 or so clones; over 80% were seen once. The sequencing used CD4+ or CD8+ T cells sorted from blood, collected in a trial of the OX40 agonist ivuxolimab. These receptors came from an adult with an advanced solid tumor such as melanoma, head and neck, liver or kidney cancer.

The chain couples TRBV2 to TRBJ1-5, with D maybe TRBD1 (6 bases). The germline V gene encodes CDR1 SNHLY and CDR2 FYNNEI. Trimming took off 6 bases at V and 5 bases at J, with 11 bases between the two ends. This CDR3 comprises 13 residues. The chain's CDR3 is CASSWDIDQPQHF. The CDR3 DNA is TGTGCCAGCAGCTGGGACATCGATCAGCCCCAGCATTTT.

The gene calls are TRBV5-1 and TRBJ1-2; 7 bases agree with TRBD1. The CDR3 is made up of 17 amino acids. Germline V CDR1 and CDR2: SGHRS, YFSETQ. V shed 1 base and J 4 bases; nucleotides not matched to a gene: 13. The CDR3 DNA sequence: TGCGCCAGCAGCTTGAACGCTCGGGGGACAGCCACCTATGGCTACACCTTC. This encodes CASSLNARGTATYGYTF.

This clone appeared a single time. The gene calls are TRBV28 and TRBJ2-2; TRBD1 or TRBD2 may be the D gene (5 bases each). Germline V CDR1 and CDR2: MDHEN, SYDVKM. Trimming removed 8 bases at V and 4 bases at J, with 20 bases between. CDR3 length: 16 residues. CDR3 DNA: TGTGCCAGCTGGGACCTGACAGTCTCGGGCACCGGGGAGCTGTTTTTT. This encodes CASWDLTVSGTGELFF.

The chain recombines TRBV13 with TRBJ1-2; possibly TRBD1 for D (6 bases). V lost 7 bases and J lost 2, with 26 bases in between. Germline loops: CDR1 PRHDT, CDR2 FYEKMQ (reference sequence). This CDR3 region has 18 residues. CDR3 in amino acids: CASTFWTASTGVNYGYTF. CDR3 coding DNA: TGTGCCAGCACCTTCTGGACAGCCTCAACGGGAGTAAACTATGGCTACACCTTC.

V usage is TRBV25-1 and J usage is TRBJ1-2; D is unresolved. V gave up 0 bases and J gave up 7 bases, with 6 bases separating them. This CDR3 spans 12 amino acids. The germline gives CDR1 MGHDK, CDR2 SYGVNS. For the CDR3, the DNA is TGTGCCAGCAGTGAATATTGGGGTGGCTACACCTTC. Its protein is CASSEYWGGYTF.

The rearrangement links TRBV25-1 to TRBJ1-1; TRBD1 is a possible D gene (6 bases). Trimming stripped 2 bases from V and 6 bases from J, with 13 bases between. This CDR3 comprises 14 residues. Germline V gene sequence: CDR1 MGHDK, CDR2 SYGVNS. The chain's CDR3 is CASSEPHRAAEAFF. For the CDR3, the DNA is TGTGCCAGCAGTGAACCCCACAGGGCGGCTGAAGCTTTCTTT.

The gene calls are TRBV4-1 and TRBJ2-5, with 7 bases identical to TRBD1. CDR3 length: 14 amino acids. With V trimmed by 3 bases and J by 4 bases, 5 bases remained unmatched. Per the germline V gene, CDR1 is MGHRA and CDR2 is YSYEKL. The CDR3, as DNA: TGCGCCAGCAGCCATACAGGGGCGGGAGAGACCCAGTACTTC. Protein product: CASSHTGAGETQYF.

CDR3 sequence reads: CARDRVIGKLFF. DNA of the CDR3: TGTGCCCGGGACAGGGTCATTGGAAAACTGTTTTTT. The V gene is TRBV19, the J gene TRBJ1-4, with 9 positions matching TRBD1. The V and J ends lost 11 bases and 10 bases, in that order; junction bases with no gene match: 8. CDR3 length equals 12 residues. Germline CDR1 LNHDA, CDR2 SQIVND (reference sequence).

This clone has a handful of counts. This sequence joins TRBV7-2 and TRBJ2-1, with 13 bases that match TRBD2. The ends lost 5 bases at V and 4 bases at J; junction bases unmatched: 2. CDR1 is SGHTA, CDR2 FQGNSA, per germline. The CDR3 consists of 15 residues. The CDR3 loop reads CASSLGLAGYNEQFF. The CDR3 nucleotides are TGTGCCAGCAGCCTGGGACTAGCGGGATACAATGAGCAGTTCTTC.

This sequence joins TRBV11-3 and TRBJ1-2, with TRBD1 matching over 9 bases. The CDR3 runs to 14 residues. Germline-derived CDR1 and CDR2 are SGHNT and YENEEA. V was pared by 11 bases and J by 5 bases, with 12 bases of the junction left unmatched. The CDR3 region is CAGVGDRAGYGYTF. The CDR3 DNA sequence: TGTGCCGGTGTCGGGGACAGGGCGGGGTATGGCTACACCTTC.